These 10 T cell receptor delta chains share one sample of origin, sequenced in a study of gamma-delta T cells after stem cell transplantation. TCRdb called clones from the RT-PCR reads again using CATT. This table holds under 4,000 delta-chain clones, over 1.5% found once. The sequenced material came from gamma-delta T cells. All receptors derive from a human donor. It is not recorded whose cells these are; they may come from a transplant donor.

In regard to this clone: The protein given by TCRdb reflects a much larger clone and differs at residue 15 from this DNA's translation, likely from a read error; the protein shown is the DNA's translation. In DNA form, the CDR3 reads TGTGCCTGTGACACCGCTGGGGGCCTAAGCTCCTGGGACACCCAACAGATGTTTTTC. This gives the protein CACDTAGGLSSWDTQQMFF. The chain links TRDV2 to TRDJ3; TRDD3 matches 7 bases. The CDR3 totals 19 residues. CDR1 is GEAIGNYY, CDR2 EKD, per germline.

The genes are TRDV3 and TRDJ1; TRDD3 aligns across 10 bases. CDR3 length: 25 amino acids. Per germline, CDR1 TVYSNPD and CDR2 GDNSRS (reference sequence). Unmatched junction bases numbered 36, after V lost 2 bases and J lost 0 bases. The CDR3 here is CAFHTHPTPPYWGMWNPWYTDKLIF. CDR3 in DNA: TGTGCCTTTCATACCCATCCTACCCCGCCATACTGGGGGATGTGGAATCCTTGGTACACCGATAAACTCATCTTT.

On this clone itself: The protein that TCRdb holds for this DNA derives from a much larger clone and differs from the translated DNA at residue 13, which likely indicates a read error; the protein shown here is translated from the DNA. The chain carries TRDV2 and TRDJ1; D might be TRDD3 (5 bases). CDR3 length: 15 residues. Germline-derived CDR1 and CDR2 are GEAIGNYY and EKD. V gave up 0 bases and J gave up 13 bases, with 23 bases separating them. In DNA, the CDR3 is TGTGCCTGTGACACCGTTGGAGATATAGGGGAGTCACCCATCTTT. Translation gives CACDTVGDIGESPIF.

A few counts support this clone. With a far larger clone one base away, a read error is the likely cause. The sample has other DNA sequences that encode this CDR3 too. The chain recombines TRDV2 with TRDJ1, with D possibly matching TRDD3 (5 bases). Germline-derived CDR1 and CDR2 are GEAIGNYY and EKD. The CDR3 totals 17 residues. The CDR3 coding sequence is TGTGCCTGTGACACCGTTGGGGTCGGATTATACACCGATAAACTTATCTTT. It yields the protein CACDTVGVGLYTDKLIF.

A note on this clone: With only one base between it and a far larger clone, this is likely a read error. Distinct nucleotide sequences in the sample also encode this CDR3. This sequence joins TRDV2 and TRDJ1, with TRDD3 matching 13 bases. Germline V gene lookup returns CDR1 GEAIGNYY and CDR2 EKD. This CDR3 is 17 amino acids long. This CDR3 is CACDTILGDTVDRKLIF. CDR3 nucleotides: TGTGCCTGTGACACGATACTGGGGGATACGGTGGACCGTAAACTCATCTTC.

The sample holds many counts of this clone. A read error is the likely source, as a far larger clone sits one nucleotide away. The same CDR3 is also encoded by other DNA sequences in this sample. This sequence joins TRDV2 and TRDJ1, with 9 nucleotides matching TRDD3. The CDR3 spans 14 residues. The germline gives CDR1 GEAIGNYY, CDR2 EKD. CDR3 amino acids: CACDRLGESDKLIF. In DNA, the CDR3 is TGTGCCTGTGACCGACTGGGGGAGTCCGATAAACTCATCTTC.

This clone was counted a few times. This DNA translates differently at residue 4 from the TCRdb protein, which is that of a much larger clone; a read error is likely, and the protein shown is the DNA's own translation. The J gene is TRDJ1, the V gene TRDV2; D is undetermined. The CDR3 covers 16 residues. Germline V lookup: CDR1 GEAIGNYY, CDR2 EKD. The CDR3: CACNTVTAMKADKLIF. CDR3 DNA sequence: TGTGCCTGTAACACCGTCACAGCGATGAAGGCCGATAAACTCATCTTT.

This clone was detected only a few times. The rearrangement joins TRDV2 to TRDJ1, with TRDD3 identical over 8 bases. With V trimmed by 0 bases and J by 0 bases, 11 bases remained unmatched. CDR3 length equals 18 residues. Germline assignment: CDR1 GEAIGNYY and CDR2 EKD. The CDR3 spells CACDTIDRWGIHTDKLIF. In DNA form, the CDR3 reads TGTGCCTGTGACACCATAGACCGTTGGGGGATCCACACCGATAAACTCATCTTT.

This clone is medium-sized (0.01 to 0.1%) within its sample. The V call is TRDV1, the J call TRDJ1; a possible D gene is TRDD1 (6 bases). The CDR3 is made up of 21 amino acids. Germline CDR1 is TSWWSYY and CDR2 is QGS. The V gene lost 1 base and the J gene lost 0 bases, with 27 bases spanning the gap. CDR3 DNA: TGTGCTCTTGGGGAACGGGTCCCAAATAGGCCGGGGGGTAGGGACACCGATAAACTCATCTTT. Encoded protein: CALGERVPNRPGGRDTDKLIF.

This clone was recorded a few times. TCRdb's entry gives the protein of a much larger clone, which mismatches this DNA's translation at residue 10, likely from a read error; the protein reported here is translated from the DNA. The chain links TRDV2 to TRDJ1; 8 bases fit TRDD3. The CDR3 length is 19 residues. Looked up from germline, CDR1 is GEAIGNYY and CDR2 is EKD. Trimming took 0 bases from V and 0 from J; bases not matched to a gene: 14. This chain's CDR3 is CACDTVRDTALVYTDKLIF. The DNA for the CDR3 is TGTGCCTGTGACACCGTACGGGATACGGCGCTTGTATACACCGATAAACTCATCTTT.